The present entry profiles one TCR beta chain with its context. Its binding antigen is unknown. No per-base quality is available; no much larger clone lies one base away. Each clonotype received, on average, 10x coverage in deep resolution sequencing performed on a MiSeq, where the target depth lay between 1 in 1 million and 1 in 200,000 T cells. The immunoSEQ hsTCRB Kit was used to generate the TCR beta libraries. Per the source publication's procedure: Data were analyzed with ImmunoSEQ Data Assistant and ImmunoSEQ Analyzer, with V, D and J genes assigned per IMGT definitions. Clonality, which ranges from 0 to 1, was calculated by subtracting the normalized Shannon entropy of productive rearrangement frequencies from one. Only overrepresented clonotypes making up at least 0.05% of each patient's repertoire were included in the public clonotype analysis. Repertoires from some 13 age-matched healthy donors in immuneACCESS were used as clonality controls. TCRdb holds this immuneACCESS table with in-frame rearrangements only. Some clones are missing; in checked studies, unresolved V genes explain under half, and the rest has no known cause. The D gene and trimming were derived from the DNA, and the V and J assignments and clone size from that table. The sample contains under 300,000 clones, roughly three quarters of them found a single time. 5.6% of the sample comes from the top ten.

This sample's time point label indicates: progressive disease on ibrutinib. For TCR beta library preparation, roughly 2 micrograms of genomic DNA were extracted from the cryopreserved PBMCs. Longitudinal blood samples from CLL patients on ibrutinib monotherapy were analyzed using high-throughput TCR beta sequencing. Patients were enrolled in a phase 2 open-label single-center ibrutinib monotherapy trial. These data are taken from a study of cytotoxic CD8 clonotypes in ibrutinib-treated CLL (dated by TCRdb to the early 2020s). The study in broad terms: The cohort included around 15 treatment-naive and eleven to twelve relapsed/refractory patients; under 18 were IGHV unmutated. All remission and progressive disease samples were collected while patients were still receiving ibrutinib. An average of 255,043 productive templates and 94,082 productive rearrangements was obtained per sample. Cryopreserved peripheral blood mononuclear cells were collected before treatment, at response, and at either disease progression or sustained remission. Longitudinal samples were obtainable from about 30% of the 86 participants in the trial. Response samples were taken after a median of roughly 12 months on treatment, ranging from about 6 to 40 months. Partial responses were observed in about 24 patients and complete responses in 2; after a median follow-up of 68 months, remission was maintained in approximately 14 patients and progression was observed in approximately 12. What the authors observed across the whole study: Sustained-remission and progressing patients did not have matched sampling times, and lymph node repertoires were not examined. Clonality increased at ibrutinib response, stayed stable in sustained remission, and fell back toward baseline at progression. Public clonotypes were rare and either shrank or stayed stable during treatment, and the rise in clonality at ibrutinib response reflected expansion of private clonotypes. At baseline, clonality was higher than in age-matched healthy donors and showed a strong correlation with circulating CD8+ T-cell counts.

The junction shows trimming of 7 bases on V and 5 bases on J, and the gene matches do not reach 11 bases of it. The germline V gene sets CDR1 to SNHLY and CDR2 to FYNNEI. Counted from cysteine to phenylalanine, this CDR3 has 14 amino acids. The sequence is cut down to CDR3 DNA, 42 bases in frame from base 1. Rearrangement joined TRBV2 to TRBJ2-7; 7 central nucleotides agree with TRBD1. The clonotype comes from a human donor with chronic lymphocytic leukemia. Here the sequenced sample was PBMCs, taken at disease progression, from a patient treated with ibrutinib. The nucleotide sequence reads as follows: TGTGCCAGCAAAGTAAGACAGGGTAGTGACGAGCAGTACTTC. This encodes CASKVRQGSDEQYF.